This T cell receptor (beta chain) was identified during a study of T-cell reconstitution after alpha-beta-depleted transplantation in children. In this sample, this clonotype turned up many times. Antigen unknown. Germline V lookup: CDR1 LGHDT, CDR2 YNNKEL (reference sequence). The CDR3 totals 14 residues. After removal of 2 bases from V and 5 bases from J, the junction contained 5 bases not matched to a gene. Broader study findings: Several hundred rapidly expanded clones from non-depleted graft cells reportedly supplied alpha-beta T cells about two months post-transplant. TCRbeta diversity was high at day 60 in some patients (a result of surviving recipient T cells and thymic progenitors). Counts and diversity of T cells one year after transplant came mostly from newly produced T cells.

Preparation of the TCRbeta library used unique molecular identifiers. TCRdb reprocessed the PCR reads with MiXCR, giving one entry per CDR3 protein. The sample has over 450,000 distinct CDR3 sequences; 10% are singletons. This specimen consisted of PBMCs, obtained before TCRalphabeta/CD19-depleted stem cell transplant. This TCR was sampled from a child aged 2-15 years with inherited bone marrow failure, due to receive a stem cell transplant. V gene TRBV3-1 combines with J gene TRBJ2-5; 7 positions agree with TRBD1. DNA of the CDR3: TGTGCCAGCAGCCAAAGACAGGGCTTGGAGACCCAGTACTTC. As protein: CASSQRQGLETQYF.